These 27 T cell receptor beta chains came from one sample sequenced in a study of CD4 T cells in relation to SARS-CoV-2 and coronaviruses. These receptors' antigens are unknown. Here immunoSEQ multiplex PCR was the method, and the copy in TCRdb shows in-frame clones only, minus some. The data hold about 38,000 clones, with roughly 73% observed a single time. Sequenced material: memory CD4+ T cells from PBMCs, cultured in vitro. The receptors here all came from an adult with COVID-19.

The gene calls are TRBV10-2 and TRBJ2-7; TRBD2 aligns across 10 bases. This CDR3 has 15 residues. J was trimmed by 6 bases and V by 3 bases; bases with no gene match: 8. Per germline, CDR1 WSHSY and CDR2 SAAADI. DNA of the CDR3: TGCGCCAGCAGTGAACTGGCTAGCGGGAGTGGCGAGCAGTACTTC. It codes for CASSELASGSGEQYF.

This sequence joins TRBV3-1 (or the pseudogene TRBV3-2) and TRBJ2-2; D is possibly TRBD1 (6 bases). The CDR3 length is 13 residues. V lost 4 bases and J 6 bases, leaving 9 bases between the germline ends. The germline V gene has CDR1 LGHDT and CDR2 YNNKEL (reference sequence). The CDR3 region is CASSPRGSGELFF. The DNA for the CDR3 is TGTGCCAGCAGCCCAAGGGGGTCCGGGGAGCTGTTTTTT.

This rearrangement joins TRBV6-1 to TRBJ1-5; maybe TRBD1 (6 bases). The germline gives CDR1 MNHNS, CDR2 SASEGT. The CDR3 is made up of 15 amino acids. Trimming cost V 1 base and J 5 bases, with 12 bases left between them. CDR3: CASSEGLEGDQPQHF. The CDR3 bases are TGTGCCAGCAGTGAAGGGCTCGAGGGGGATCAGCCCCAGCATTTT.

V gene TRBV7-9 combines with J gene TRBJ2-2, with no clear D. CDR1 is SEHNR and CDR2 is FQNEAQ in the germline V gene (reference sequence). V gave up 3 bases and J gave up 6 bases, with 11 bases separating them. This CDR3 has 14 residues. For the CDR3, the DNA is TGTGCCAGCAGCTTCGTGGGGTCCCCCGGGGAGCTGTTTTTT. Protein product: CASSFVGSPGELFF.

The rearrangement links TRBV19 to TRBJ1-5; D uncertain. Trimming took 3 bases from V and 9 from J, leaving 21 bases between them. CDR1 and CDR2 (germline): LNHDA, SQIVND (reference sequence). This CDR3 comprises 16 residues. CDR3 sequence: CASSIGPGRPEGPQHF. CDR3 nucleotides: TGTGCCAGTAGTATCGGGCCTGGCAGACCGGAGGGGCCCCAGCATTTT.

This clone was seen a few times. V and J are TRBV28 and TRBJ2-2, with D possibly being TRBD1 (5 bases). The CDR3 is made up of 15 amino acids. The germline V gene encodes CDR1 MDHEN and CDR2 SYDVKM. V was clipped by 4 bases and J by 3 bases, with 12 bases between them. CDR3: CASSSGRADTGELFF. In DNA, the CDR3 is TGTGCCAGCAGTTCGGGCAGGGCAGACACCGGGGAGCTGTTTTTT.

The J gene is TRBJ1-2, the V gene TRBV25-1; D is undetermined. Germline V lookup: CDR1 MGHDK, CDR2 SYGVNS. This CDR3 has 13 amino acids. The V end lost 2 bases, the J end lost 2 bases, and 6 bases lay between the germline ends. In nucleotides, the CDR3 is TGTGCCAGCAGTGAAGCGGGCAACTATGGCTACACCTTC. It is translated as CASSEAGNYGYTF.

This chain uses TRBV14 with TRBJ2-3; no clear D gene. CDR3 size: 12 residues. Trimming removed 4 bases from V and 6 bases from J, with 8 bases in between. Germline CDR1 SGHDN, CDR2 FVKESK. Written as DNA, the CDR3 is TGTGCCAGCAGCCCCTTTTTGGATACGCAGTATTTT. Translating it yields CASSPFLDTQYF.

As concerns this clone: The same CDR3 can be traced to other DNA sequences in this sample. The chain has TRBV6-6 and TRBJ1-2; no definite D call. The CDR3 has 13 residues. With 3 bases removed from V and 0 bases from J, the gap between germline ends came to 5 bases. CDR1 and CDR2 from the germline V gene are MNHNY and SVGAGI (reference sequence). CDR3 protein: CASSYTANYGYTF. CDR3 DNA: TGTGCCAGCAGTTATACAGCTAACTATGGCTACACCTTC.

The rearrangement joins TRBV2 to TRBJ2-3; TRBD1 aligns across 8 bases. The germline gives CDR1 SNHLY, CDR2 FYNNEI. V gave up 8 bases and J gave up 4 bases; unmatched junction bases: 11. This CDR3 spans 15 amino acids. This CDR3 reads CASGSGGIMADTQYF. The DNA for the CDR3 is TGTGCCAGCGGCTCAGGGGGCATTATGGCAGATACGCAGTATTTT.

The chain couples TRBV6-2 or TRBV6-3 to TRBJ2-7; D might be TRBD1 (5 bases). With 5 bases removed from V and 5 bases from J, the gap between germline ends came to 10 bases. This CDR3 has 12 amino acids. Per germline, CDR1 MNHEY and CDR2 SVGEGT. CDR3 sequence: CASSIRVNEQYF. In DNA, the CDR3 is TGTGCCAGCAGTATCAGGGTTAACGAGCAGTACTTC.

V and J are TRBV5-1 and TRBJ2-1, with 13 bases aligning to TRBD2. Germline V gene data show CDR1 as SGHRS and CDR2 as YFSETQ. The junction had 10 bases not matched to a gene; V was cut back by 6 bases and J by 7 bases. This CDR3 spans 16 amino acids. CDR3 sequence reads: CASKRTSGSSGNEQFF. CDR3 nucleotide sequence: TGCGCCAGCAAAAGGACTAGCGGGAGCTCGGGTAATGAGCAGTTCTTC.

This chain connects TRBV6-6 to TRBJ2-7, with a weak D call TRBD1 (5 bases). Germline values: CDR1 MNHNY, CDR2 SVGAGI (reference sequence). The CDR3 has 15 residues. V lost 2 bases to trimming and J lost 1 base, with 12 bases between them. The CDR3 DNA reads as TGTGCCAGCAGTTACGACAGCGACCGTTCCTACGAGCAGTACTTC. Its protein product is CASSYDSDRSYEQYF.

The chain links TRBV6-2 or TRBV6-3 to TRBJ1-1; D is ambiguous. The CDR3 spans 16 residues. Germline CDR1 is MNHEY and CDR2 is SVGEGT. The V and J ends lost 5 bases and 0 bases respectively, with 16 bases between them. The CDR3 DNA reads TGTGCCAGCAGTCAAAAAAAACGACGGCTGAACACTGAAGCTTTCTTT. This translates into CASSQKKRRLNTEAFF.

The chain is built from TRBV9 and TRBJ2-6; D is uncertain. Germline values: CDR1 SGDLS, CDR2 YYNGEE. The CDR3 is made up of 17 amino acids. The ends were cut back, 0 bases at V and 0 bases at J, with 10 bases in the middle. The CDR3 DNA reads TGTGCCAGCAGCGTAGAACTCTTGAGCTCTGGGGCCAACGTCCTGACTTTC. Protein: CASSVELLSSGANVLTF.

The gene calls are TRBV6-2 or TRBV6-3 and TRBJ2-1, with 7 bases identical to TRBD2. The V segment lost 5 bases and the J segment 4 bases; nucleotides outside the gene matches: 5. The length of the CDR3 is 14 residues. Germline lookup yields CDR1 MNHEY and CDR2 SVGEGT. As DNA, the CDR3 is TGTGCCAGCAGTCTGGGGGGGGAGTACAATGAGCAGTTCTTC. This sequence encodes CASSLGGEYNEQFF.

The rearrangement uses TRBV6-4 and TRBJ2-1; 10 bases match TRBD2. Germline trimming cut 4 bases from V and 6 bases from J; bases unmatched to any gene: 3. Germline V gene lookup returns CDR1 MRHNA and CDR2 SNTAGT. The CDR3 is 14 amino acids. In DNA form, the CDR3 reads TGTGCCAGCAGTGGAGCGGGAGGGGGCAATGAGCAGTTCTTC. Protein sequence: CASSGAGGGNEQFF.

The chain carries TRBV15 and TRBJ1-1; the match to TRBD1 covers 7 bases. This CDR3 is built from 14 residues. V was clipped by 1 base and J by 3 bases; unmatched bases: 2. From germline, CDR1 is LNHNV and CDR2 YYDKDF (reference sequence). Here the CDR3 DNA reads TGTGCCACCAGCAGAGGGACAGGAGACACTGAAGCTTTCTTT. Translated, it gives CATSRGTGDTEAFF.

V and J are TRBV10-3 and TRBJ2-7, with D possibly matching TRBD1 (5 bases). V gave up 4 bases and J gave up 1 base, with 20 bases separating them. Looked up from germline, CDR1 is ENHRY and CDR2 is SYGVKD. The CDR3 runs 17 residues. The CDR3 bases are TGTGCCATCAGTGGGCAGATTGGGGCAGGAGTTTCCTACGAGCAGTACTTC. Translated, it gives CAISGQIGAGVSYEQYF.

This clone was observed many times. V gene TRBV18 combines with J gene TRBJ2-6; D remains ambiguous. CDR1 is KGHSH and CDR2 is LQKENI in the germline V gene. V gave up 2 bases and J gave up 4 bases, with 6 bases separating them. The CDR3 contains 14 residues. CDR3 sequence reads: CASSPDTGANVLTF. In DNA form, the CDR3 reads TGTGCCAGCTCACCAGACACCGGGGCCAACGTCCTGACTTTC.

The chain recombines TRBV6-2 or TRBV6-3 with TRBJ2-5; D is undetermined. The CDR3 loop spans 13 amino acids. V was trimmed by 2 bases and J by 5 bases, leaving 9 bases between them. Germline V lookup: CDR1 MNHEY, CDR2 SVGEGT. CDR3 in amino acids: CASSYMGWETQYF. The DNA of the CDR3 is TGTGCCAGCAGTTACATGGGCTGGGAGACCCAGTACTTC.

The chain employs TRBV5-4 and TRBJ1-4; no clear D gene. The CDR3 covers 13 residues. Germline lookup yields CDR1 SGHNT and CDR2 YYREEE (reference sequence). Trimming removed 4 bases at V and 6 bases at J, with 10 bases between. The CDR3 DNA reads TGTGCCAGCAGCCAGGACCTGGATGAAAAACTGTTTTTT. Translating it yields CASSQDLDEKLFF.

The chain joins TRBV7-3 to TRBJ2-3; D is ambiguous. Germline CDR1 reads SGHTA; CDR2 reads FQGTGA. This CDR3 has 11 residues. Between the trimmed V and J ends, which lost 4 bases and 8 bases, there was a span of 7 bases. CDR3 region: CASSSGGTQYF. As DNA, the CDR3 is TGTGCCAGCAGCTCCGGCGGTACGCAGTATTTT.

This chain links TRBV27 with TRBJ2-1, with 11 bases fitting TRBD2. CDR3 length equals 15 residues. Germline assignment: CDR1 MNHEY and CDR2 SMNVEV (reference sequence). V was clipped by 6 bases and J by 7 bases; unmatched bases: 8. CDR3 coding DNA: TGTGCCAGCAGCTACGGGACTAGCGGAACGAATGAGCAGTTCTTC. It codes for CASSYGTSGTNEQFF.

The chain links TRBV7-2 to TRBJ2-3, with 7 bases identical to TRBD2. The CDR3 has 17 amino acids. CDR1 SGHTA and CDR2 FQGNSA come from the germline V gene. V was clipped by 3 bases and J by 4 bases; unmatched bases: 13. The CDR3 DNA reads as TGTGCCAGCAGCTTCTCCCCCGTGGGAGGGTCGGCAGATACGCAGTATTTT. It encodes CASSFSPVGGSADTQYF. The entire variable domain, with the rest obtained from reference TRBV7-2 and TRBJ2-3, is as follows: GAGVSQSPSNKVTEKGKDVELRCDPISGHTALYWYRQSLGQGLEFLIYFQGNSAPDKSGLPSDRFSAERTGGSVSTLTIQRTQQEDSAVYLCASSFSPVGGSADTQYFGPGTRLTVL.

There are a few counts of this clone. The chain recombines TRBV19 with TRBJ2-2; TRBD2 matches 10 bases. V gave up 2 bases and J gave up 3 bases; unmatched junction bases: 0. CDR3 size: 15 residues. Germline loops: CDR1 LNHDA, CDR2 SQIVND (reference sequence). The CDR3 region has the DNA TGTGCCAGTAGTATACTAGCGGGAGACACCGGGGAGCTGTTTTTT. As protein: CASSILAGDTGELFF.

V usage is TRBV5-8 and J usage is TRBJ2-7, with TRBD1 matching 7 bases. The CDR3 is made up of 14 amino acids. From germline, CDR1 is SGHTS and CDR2 YDEGEE. V shed 5 bases and J 0 bases; nucleotides not matched to a gene: 5. As DNA, the CDR3 is TGTGCCAGCAGACACAGGGGCTACTCCTACGAGCAGTACTTC. Translating gives CASRHRGYSYEQYF.